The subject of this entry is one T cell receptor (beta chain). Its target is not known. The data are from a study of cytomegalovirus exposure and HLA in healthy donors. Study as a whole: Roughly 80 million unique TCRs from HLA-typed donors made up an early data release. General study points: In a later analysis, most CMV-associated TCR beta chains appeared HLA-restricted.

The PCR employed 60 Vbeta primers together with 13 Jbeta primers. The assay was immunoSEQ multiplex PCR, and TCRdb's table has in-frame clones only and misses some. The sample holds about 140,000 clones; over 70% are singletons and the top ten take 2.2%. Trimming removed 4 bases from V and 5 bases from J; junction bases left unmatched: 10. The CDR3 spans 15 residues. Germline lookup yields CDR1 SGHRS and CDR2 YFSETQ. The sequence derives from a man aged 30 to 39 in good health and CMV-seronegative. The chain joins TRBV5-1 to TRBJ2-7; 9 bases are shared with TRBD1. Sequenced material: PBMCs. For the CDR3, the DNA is TGCGCCAGCAGCCCTGTACAGGGGGCGCGGAACGAGCAGTACTTC. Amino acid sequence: CASSPVQGARNEQYF.